The sequence of this T cell receptor (beta chain) was determined in a study of T cells after yellow fever vaccination. Findings and caveats of the study: Contamination of FACS-sorted repertoires by abundant clonotypes from the bulk population could occur.

The CDR3 runs to 15 residues. J lost 7 bases, V lost 5 bases, and 6 bases had no gene match. The germline gives CDR1 SGHTA, CDR2 FQGNSA. Template switching with 5'RACE generated the TCR cDNA and added a universal primer site and UMIs. Each CDR3 protein gets one entry after TCRdb re-called the 5' RACE reads with MiXCR. The sample shows nearly 300,000 distinct CDR3 sequences, less than 9.5% of them seen only once. This clonotype was seen a few times. Its antigen remains unidentified. The source of this sequence is a man aged 18 to 30 who received the YFV17D yellow fever vaccine. The sequenced sample was CD4+ T cells sorted from PBMCs, obtained 5 days after the yellow fever booster vaccination. V is TRBV7-2 and J is TRBJ2-4; 12 positions match TRBD2. CDR3 in amino acids: CASSTLAGGNNIQYF. CDR3 DNA sequence: TGTGCCAGCAGCACACTAGCGGGGGGAAATAACATTCAGTACTTC.